The text below deals with one T cell receptor beta chain. The data stem from a study of shared T cell receptors in the human thymus. The CDR3 extends over 15 amino acids. V was pared by 3 bases and J by 2 bases, with 11 bases between. Germline CDR1 reads MDHEN; CDR2 reads SYDVKM. Method: immunoSEQ multiplex PCR; TCRdb's copy keeps in-frame clones and lacks some. The top ten hold approximately 0.013% of the sample, which has roughly 550,000 clones, approximately 80% seen once. These data were also reused for a study on human thymus T cells. That work states: Donor material was obtained from healthy Finnish infants undergoing corrective surgery for congenital heart defects. It was from resections taken during corrective heart surgery that the thymus tissue came. Both thymic and peripheral blood repertoires showed apparently biased V and J usage. Unrelated people showed highly overlapping thymic repertoires, related research reported.

The chain uses TRBV28 and TRBJ2-1; D may be TRBD1 (6 bases). Sequencing was done on a sample of thymocytes. The sequence was obtained from a boy under three years old with a congenital heart defect. The CDR3 region is CASSLRDIAYNEQFF. As DNA, the CDR3 is TGTGCCAGCAGTTTGAGGGACATCGCCTACAATGAGCAGTTCTTC.